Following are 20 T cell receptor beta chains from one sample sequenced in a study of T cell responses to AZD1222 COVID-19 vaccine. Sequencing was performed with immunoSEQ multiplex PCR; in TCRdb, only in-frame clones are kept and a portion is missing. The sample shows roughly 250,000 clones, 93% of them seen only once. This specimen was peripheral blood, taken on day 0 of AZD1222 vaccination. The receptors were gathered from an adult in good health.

Written as DNA, the CDR3 is TGTGCCAGCAGCGCAGACAGTCAAGAGACCCAGTACTTC. Translated, it gives CASSADSQETQYF. The V gene is TRBV9, the J gene TRBJ2-5, with a possible D match to TRBD1 (5 bases). Germline V CDR1 and CDR2: SGDLS, YYNGEE. V gave up 3 bases and J gave up 2 bases, with 8 bases separating them. The CDR3 consists of 13 residues.

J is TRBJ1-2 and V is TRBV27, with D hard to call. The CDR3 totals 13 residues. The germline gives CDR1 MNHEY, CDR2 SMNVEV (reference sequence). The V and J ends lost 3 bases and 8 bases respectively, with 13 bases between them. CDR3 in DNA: TGTGCCAGCAGTTTTTCGGCTTCTGGGGGCTACACCTTC. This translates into CASSFSASGGYTF.

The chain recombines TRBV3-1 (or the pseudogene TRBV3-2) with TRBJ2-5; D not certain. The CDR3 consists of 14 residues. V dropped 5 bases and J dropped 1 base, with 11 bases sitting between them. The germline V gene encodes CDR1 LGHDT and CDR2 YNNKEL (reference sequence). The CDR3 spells CASSKWNFQETQYF. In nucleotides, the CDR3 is TGTGCCAGCAGCAAGTGGAACTTCCAAGAGACCCAGTACTTC.

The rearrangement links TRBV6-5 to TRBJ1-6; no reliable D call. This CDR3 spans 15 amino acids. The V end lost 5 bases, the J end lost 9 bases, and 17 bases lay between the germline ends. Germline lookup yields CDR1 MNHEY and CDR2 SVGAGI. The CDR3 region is CASSTQGRTASPLHF. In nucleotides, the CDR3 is TGTGCCAGCAGTACGCAAGGGAGGACGGCTTCACCCCTCCACTTT.

CDR3 amino acids: CASSVQGANQPQHF. The CDR3, as DNA: TGTGCCAGCAGTGTCCAGGGGGCAAATCAGCCCCAGCATTTT. This sequence joins TRBV2 and TRBJ1-5, with TRBD1 identical over 8 bases. The germline V gene encodes CDR1 SNHLY and CDR2 FYNNEI. The CDR3 is 14 amino acids. J gave up 4 bases and V 4 bases, and 3 bases lay outside the gene matches.

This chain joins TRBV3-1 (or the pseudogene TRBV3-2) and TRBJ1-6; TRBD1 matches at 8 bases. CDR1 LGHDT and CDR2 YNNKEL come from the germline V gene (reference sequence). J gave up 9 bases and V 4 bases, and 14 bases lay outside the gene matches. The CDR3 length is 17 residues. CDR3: CASSLRGGTGGGSPLHF. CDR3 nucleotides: TGTGCCAGCAGCCTTCGAGGGGGTACAGGGGGAGGTTCACCCCTCCACTTT.

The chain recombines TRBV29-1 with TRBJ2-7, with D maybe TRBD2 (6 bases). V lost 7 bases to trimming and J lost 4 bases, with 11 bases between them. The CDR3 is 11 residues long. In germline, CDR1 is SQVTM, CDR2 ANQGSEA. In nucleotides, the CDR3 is TGCAGCGCGGGGGAAGGGTACGAGCAGTACTTC. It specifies CSAGEGYEQYF.

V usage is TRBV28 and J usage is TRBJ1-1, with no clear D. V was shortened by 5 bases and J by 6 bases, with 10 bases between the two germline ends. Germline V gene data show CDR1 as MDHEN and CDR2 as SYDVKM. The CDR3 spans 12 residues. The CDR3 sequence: CASSVQTPEAFF. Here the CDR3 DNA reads TGTGCCAGCAGTGTCCAGACCCCTGAAGCTTTCTTT.

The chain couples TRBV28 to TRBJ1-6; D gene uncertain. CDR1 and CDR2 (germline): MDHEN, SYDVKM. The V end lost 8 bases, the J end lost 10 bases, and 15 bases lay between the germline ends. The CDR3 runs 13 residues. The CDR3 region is CASLRGVGSPLHF. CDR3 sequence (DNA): TGTGCCAGCCTGCGGGGAGTTGGCTCACCCCTCCACTTT.

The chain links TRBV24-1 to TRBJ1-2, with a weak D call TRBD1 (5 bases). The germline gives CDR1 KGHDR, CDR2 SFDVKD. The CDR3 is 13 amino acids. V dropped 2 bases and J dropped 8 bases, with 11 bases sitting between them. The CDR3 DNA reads TGTGCCACCAGTGATTCCGGGGCAAAAGGCTACACCTTC. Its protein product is CATSDSGAKGYTF.

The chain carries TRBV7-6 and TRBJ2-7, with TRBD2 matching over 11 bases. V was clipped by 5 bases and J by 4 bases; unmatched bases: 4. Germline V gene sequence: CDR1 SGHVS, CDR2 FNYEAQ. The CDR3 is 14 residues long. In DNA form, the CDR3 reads TGTGCCAGCAGCACTAGCGGGGGAGGGTACGAGCAGTACTTC. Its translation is CASSTSGGGYEQYF.

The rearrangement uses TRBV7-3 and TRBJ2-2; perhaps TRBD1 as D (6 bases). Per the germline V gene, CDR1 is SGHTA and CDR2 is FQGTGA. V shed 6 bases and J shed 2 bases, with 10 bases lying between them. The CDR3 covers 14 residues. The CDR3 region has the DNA TGTGCCAGCAGTCCTGGGACAAACACCGGGGAGCTGTTTTTT. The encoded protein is CASSPGTNTGELFF. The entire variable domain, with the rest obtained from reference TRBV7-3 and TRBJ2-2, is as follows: GAGVSQTPSNKVTEKGKYVELRCDPISGHTALYWYRQSLGQGPEFLIYFQGTGAADDSGLPNDRFFAVRPEGSVSTLKIQRTERGDSAVYLCASSPGTNTGELFFGEGSRLTVL.

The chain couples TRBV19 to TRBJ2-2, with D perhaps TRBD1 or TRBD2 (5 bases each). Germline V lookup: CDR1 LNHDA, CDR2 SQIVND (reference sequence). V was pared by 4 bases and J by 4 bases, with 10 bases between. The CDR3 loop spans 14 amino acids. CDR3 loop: CASSTGLLTGELFF. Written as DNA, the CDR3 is TGTGCCAGTAGTACGGGGCTACTCACCGGGGAGCTGTTTTTT.

The CDR3 DNA sequence: TGTGCCAGCAGTGGGGAGGGAACGATGAAAGCTTTCTTT. Its translation: CASSGEGTMKAFF. This chain links TRBV2 with TRBJ1-1; D not resolved. V lost 4 bases and J lost 9, with 15 bases in between. The CDR3 loop spans 13 amino acids. CDR1 is SNHLY, CDR2 FYNNEI, per germline.

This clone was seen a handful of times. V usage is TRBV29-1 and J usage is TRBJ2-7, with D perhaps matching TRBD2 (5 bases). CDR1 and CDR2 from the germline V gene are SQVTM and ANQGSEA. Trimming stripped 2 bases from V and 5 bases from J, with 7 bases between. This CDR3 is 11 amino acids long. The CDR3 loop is CSVEFGNEQYF. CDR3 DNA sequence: TGCAGCGTTGAATTCGGGAACGAGCAGTACTTC.

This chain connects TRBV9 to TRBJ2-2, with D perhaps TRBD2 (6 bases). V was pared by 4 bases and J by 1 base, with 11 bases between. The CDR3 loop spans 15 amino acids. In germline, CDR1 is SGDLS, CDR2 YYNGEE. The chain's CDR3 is CASSLMGGNTGELFF. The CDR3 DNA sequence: TGTGCCAGCAGCCTCATGGGAGGGAACACCGGGGAGCTGTTTTTT.

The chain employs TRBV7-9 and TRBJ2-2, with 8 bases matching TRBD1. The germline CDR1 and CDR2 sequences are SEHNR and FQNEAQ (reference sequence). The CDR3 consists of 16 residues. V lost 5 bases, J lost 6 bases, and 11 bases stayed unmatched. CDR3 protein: CASSPTDRGLAGELFF. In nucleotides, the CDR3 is TGTGCCAGCAGCCCCACCGACAGGGGACTGGCCGGGGAGCTGTTTTTT.

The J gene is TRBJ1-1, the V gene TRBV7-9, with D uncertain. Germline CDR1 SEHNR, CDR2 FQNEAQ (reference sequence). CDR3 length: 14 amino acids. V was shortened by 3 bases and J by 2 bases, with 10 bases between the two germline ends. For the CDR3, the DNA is TGTGCCAGCAGCTTTGGGCACGCCAACACTGAAGCTTTCTTT. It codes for CASSFGHANTEAFF.

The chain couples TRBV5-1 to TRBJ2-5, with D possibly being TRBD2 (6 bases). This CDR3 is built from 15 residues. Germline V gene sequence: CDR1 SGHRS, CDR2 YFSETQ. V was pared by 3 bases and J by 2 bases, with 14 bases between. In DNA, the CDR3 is TGCGCCAGCAGCTCTGGAGCGGGTCGGCAAGAGACCCAGTACTTC. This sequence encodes CASSSGAGRQETQYF.

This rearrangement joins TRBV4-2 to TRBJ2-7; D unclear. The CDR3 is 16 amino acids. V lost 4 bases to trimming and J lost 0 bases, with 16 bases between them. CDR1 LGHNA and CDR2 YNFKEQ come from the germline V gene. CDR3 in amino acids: CASSPYVGQSSYEQYF. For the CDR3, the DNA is TGTGCCAGCAGCCCCTACGTCGGGCAAAGCTCCTACGAGCAGTACTTC.